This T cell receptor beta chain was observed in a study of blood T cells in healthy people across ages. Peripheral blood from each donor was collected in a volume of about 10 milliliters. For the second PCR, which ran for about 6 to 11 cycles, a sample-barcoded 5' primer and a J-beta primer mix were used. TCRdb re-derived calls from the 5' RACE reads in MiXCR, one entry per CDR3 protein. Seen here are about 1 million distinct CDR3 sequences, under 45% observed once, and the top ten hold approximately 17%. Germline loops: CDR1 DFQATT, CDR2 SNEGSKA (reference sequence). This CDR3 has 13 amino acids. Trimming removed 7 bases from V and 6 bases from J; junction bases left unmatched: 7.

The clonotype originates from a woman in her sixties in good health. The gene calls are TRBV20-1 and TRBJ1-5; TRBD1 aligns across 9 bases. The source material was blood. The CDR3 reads CSVGTGYVQPQHF. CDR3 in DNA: TGCAGTGTCGGGACAGGGTACGTTCAGCCCCAGCATTTT.